This T cell receptor beta chain was identified in a study of shared clonotypes between healthy human individuals. In replicate PCRs of sorted subsets, about 220 ng DNA, approximately 30,000 T cell genomes, was used. The method was immunoSEQ multiplex PCR; TCRdb's version includes in-frame clones alone and lacks a portion of them. The data contain 780,000 or so clones, 72% of them seen just once; the ten biggest clones take up more than 1.5%. V dropped 0 bases and J dropped 3; count of bases not matched to a gene: 6. The germline gives CDR1 SGDLS, CDR2 YYNGEE. CDR3 size: 17 residues. Sequencing was done on a sample of memory CD4+ T cells sorted from blood. The subset was: CD45RA-negative fraction. This chain connects TRBV9 to TRBJ1-3; 10 bases are shared with TRBD1. The sequence derives from a young woman in good health. CDR3 nucleotides: TGTGCCAGCAGCGTAGAATCGGGACAGGGGCTTGGAAACACCATATATTTT. It specifies CASSVESGQGLGNTIYF.